The 6 T cell receptor beta chains in this list originate from one sample, sequenced in a study of T cell responses to AZD1222 COVID-19 vaccine. TCRdb's table, derived via immunoSEQ multiplex PCR, lists solely in-frame clones and lacks some. This repertoire shows under 150,000 clones, around 92% found once; its top ten account for around 3.5%. Sequenced material: peripheral blood, taken 28 days after the second AZD1222 dose. Receptors originate from an adult who received the AZD1222 COVID-19 vaccine.

The chain is built from TRBV7-8 and TRBJ2-7; D is uncertain. The germline gives CDR1 SGHVS, CDR2 FQNEAQ. The ends were cut back, 5 bases at V and 0 bases at J, with 14 bases in the middle. The CDR3 consists of 15 residues. The CDR3 region is CASSPRSSYSYEQYF. CDR3 coding DNA: TGTGCCAGCAGCCCTCGATCTTCCTACTCCTACGAGCAGTACTTC.

The chain recombines TRBV24-1 with TRBJ2-2; D remains ambiguous. Trimming removed 4 bases from V and 2 bases from J, with 7 bases in between. The germline gives CDR1 KGHDR, CDR2 SFDVKD. The length of the CDR3 is 14 residues. CDR3 region: CATSEKRNTGELFF. CDR3 DNA sequence: TGTGCCACCAGTGAAAAAAGAAACACCGGGGAGCTGTTTTTT.

The V and J genes are TRBV4-3 and TRBJ1-1; D is undetermined. Germline V gives CDR1 LGHNA, CDR2 YSLEER. The CDR3 is made up of 14 amino acids. Trimming took 0 bases from V and 7 from J, leaving 12 bases between them. The CDR3: CASSQDGFGREAFF. CDR3 coding DNA: TGCGCCAGCAGCCAAGATGGATTCGGCCGTGAAGCTTTCTTT.

The V call is TRBV5-1, the J call TRBJ1-3; D call uncertain. V gave up 0 bases and J gave up 1 base, with 17 bases separating them. Per the germline V gene, CDR1 is SGHRS and CDR2 is YFSETQ. The CDR3 is 18 residues long. CDR3 sequence (DNA): TGCGCCAGCAGCTTGGGGGCGATCCGGGCGGAGTCTGGAAACACCATATATTTT. It yields the protein CASSLGAIRAESGNTIYF.

The chain uses TRBV6-5 and TRBJ1-2; 9 nucleotides match TRBD1. This CDR3 has 13 amino acids. V gave up 10 bases and J gave up 4 bases; unmatched junction bases: 7. The germline V gene encodes CDR1 MNHEY and CDR2 SVGAGI. CDR3 loop: CATSPGQGYGYTF. In DNA, the CDR3 is TGTGCCACTTCCCCGGGACAGGGCTATGGCTACACCTTC.

This clone was found once. J is TRBJ1-3 and V is TRBV5-1; unclear D gene. The germline V and J ends were trimmed by 0 bases and 0 bases, with 7 bases remaining between them. Germline values: CDR1 SGHRS, CDR2 YFSETQ. The length of the CDR3 is 15 residues. The CDR3 reads CASSLDGISGNTIYF. CDR3 DNA sequence: TGCGCCAGCAGCTTGGACGGGATCTCTGGAAACACCATATATTTT.